These T cell receptor beta chains were read from a single sample in a study of blood T cell repertoires in COVID-19. Measured with immunoSEQ multiplex PCR; TCRdb has only the in-frame clones, and not every one. The sample holds 250,000 to 300,000 clones, approximately 89% seen once. Specimen: PBMCs or T cells enriched from blood (not recorded which). These receptor sequences come from a woman aged 60-75 years who had recovered from COVID-19. The conserved cysteine and the conserved F or W are not part of the CDR3 here. D genes are given only for firm matches.

V gene: TRBV12-3/TRBV12-4; D gene: TRBD1; CDR3 protein: ASSFQGDYGYT
V gene: TRBV7-9; D gene: NA; CDR3 protein: ASSLEVIQEAF
V gene: TRBV10-3; D gene: TRBD2; CDR3 protein: AISVASGGASSYNEQF
V gene: TRBV6-4; D gene: NA; CDR3 protein: ASSDRYTGELF
V gene: TRBV9; D gene: NA; CDR3 protein: ASSAALGPLQETQY
V gene: TRBV15; D gene: TRBD1; CDR3 protein: ATSRSTGTGARTDTQY
V gene: TRBV19; D gene: NA; CDR3 protein: ASSADWSGGINQPQH
V gene: TRBV27; D gene: TRBD2; CDR3 protein: ASSLSVAGEAKNIQY
V gene: TRBV11-2; D gene: NA; CDR3 protein: ASSLDRQEAF
V gene: TRBV19; D gene: NA; CDR3 protein: ASNVPGNTEAF
V gene: TRBV5-5; D gene: TRBD1; CDR3 protein: ASNQGAVNTEAF
V gene: TRBV7-3; D gene: TRBD2; CDR3 protein: ASSPASGVYNEQF
V gene: TRBV3-1/TRBV3-2; D gene: NA; CDR3 protein: ASSHRQRKGYDEKLF
V gene: TRBV15; D gene: NA; CDR3 protein: ATRVNRAGHQPQH
V gene: TRBV12-3/TRBV12-4; D gene: NA; CDR3 protein: ASRGASKNIQY
V gene: TRBV12-5; D gene: NA; CDR3 protein: ASGLVISSEAF
V gene: TRBV10-1; D gene: NA; CDR3 protein: ASSPQGRETQY
V gene: TRBV4-1; D gene: NA; CDR3 protein: ASSQELNSPLH
V gene: TRBV10-1; D gene: TRBD2; CDR3 protein: ASSPSGRAYEQY
V gene: TRBV19; D gene: TRBD2; CDR3 protein: ASSAPRLAGSGYNEQF
V gene: TRBV30; D gene: TRBD1; CDR3 protein: ASIPGQGLNTEAF
V gene: TRBV27; D gene: NA; CDR3 protein: ASSSATYNEQF
V gene: TRBV6-5; D gene: TRBD1; CDR3 protein: ASSRTGENTGELF
V gene: TRBV4-2; D gene: NA; CDR3 protein: ASSQDLAISSYNEQF
V gene: TRBV9; D gene: NA; CDR3 protein: ASSAADSGNTIY
V gene: TRBV28; D gene: NA; CDR3 protein: ASSPTGLLMNTEAF
V gene: TRBV7-9; D gene: NA; CDR3 protein: ASSLAAGLESPLH
V gene: TRBV4-2; D gene: TRBD2; CDR3 protein: ASSQELAGGTGELF
V gene: TRBV28; D gene: NA; CDR3 protein: ASSLSVDGKGEQY
V gene: TRBV14; D gene: TRBD2; CDR3 protein: ASSLRTSVSTDTQY
V gene: TRBV29-1; D gene: TRBD1; CDR3 protein: SVATGAYEQY
V gene: TRBV27; D gene: TRBD1; CDR3 protein: ASSLSYRGNGYEQY
V gene: TRBV5-4; D gene: NA; CDR3 protein: ASSTTGQSPLH
V gene: TRBV5-1; D gene: NA; CDR3 protein: ASSRTEKAGAETQY
V gene: TRBV12-3/TRBV12-4; D gene: NA; CDR3 protein: ASTLKGGDYT
V gene: TRBV5-1; D gene: NA; CDR3 protein: ASSLGLSNDEQY
V gene: TRBV6-5; D gene: NA; CDR3 protein: ASSYSSESGYEQY
V gene: TRBV27; D gene: NA; CDR3 protein: ASSLSPPPADEQF
V gene: TRBV18; D gene: TRBD1; CDR3 protein: ASSPSPGQRTTNEKLF
V gene: TRBV7-7; D gene: NA; CDR3 protein: ASSSGVGKYQETQY
V gene: TRBV11-2; D gene: NA; CDR3 protein: ASSLYREQY
V gene: TRBV19; D gene: NA; CDR3 protein: ASSRGGGETEAF
V gene: TRBV7-8; D gene: NA; CDR3 protein: ASSLLQGSLSNQPQH
V gene: TRBV2; D gene: TRBD1; CDR3 protein: ASSDRTGGAGEQY
V gene: TRBV7-9; D gene: TRBD1; CDR3 protein: ASSFTGTGGEKLF
V gene: TRBV24-1; D gene: TRBD1; CDR3 protein: ATSDTRQGARGYT
V gene: TRBV6-1; D gene: NA; CDR3 protein: ASSETDWRNEQF
V gene: TRBV29-1; D gene: NA; CDR3 protein: SNTGLGDTQY
V gene: TRBV5-1; D gene: TRBD1; CDR3 protein: ASSGGQGAVNTEAF
V gene: TRBV5-1; D gene: NA; CDR3 protein: ASSLAPSNGDTQY
V gene: TRBV6-5; D gene: TRBD1; CDR3 protein: ATQRTGTYEQY
V gene: TRBV24-1; D gene: NA; CDR3 protein: ATSEGARGDGEKLF
V gene: TRBV7-8; D gene: NA; CDR3 protein: ASSLLDSRYEQY
V gene: TRBV7-3; D gene: TRBD2; CDR3 protein: ASSPGTSGYEQF
V gene: TRBV11-2; D gene: NA; CDR3 protein: ASSLDIAGYGYT
V gene: TRBV16; D gene: NA; CDR3 protein: ASSQSGANYGYT
V gene: TRBV5-1; D gene: NA; CDR3 protein: ASKTGTSYAYEQY